This is a list of T cell receptor beta chains from one sample in a study of T cell repertoires in cytomegalovirus infection. TCRdb re-called the reads through MiXCR, storing one row per CDR3 protein. The repertoire has 300,000 to 450,000 distinct CDR3 sequences, 18% of them found once; the top ten carry around 8.6%. Sequencing was done on a sample of PBMCs. The receptors stem from a human donor in good health (CMV status not recorded). Some clones in this sample may be carry-over from other donors' samples. Both conserved end residues are part of each CDR3. Each record gives: V gene, J gene, CDR3 protein.

V: TRBV12-5
J: TRBJ2-7
CDR3: CASGSRETRRPYEQYF

V: TRBV6-2/TRBV6-3
J: TRBJ1-1
CDR3: CASSDWRAHLNTEAFF

V: TRBV6-6
J: TRBJ2-6
CDR3: CASRPHGANVLTF

V: TRBV28
J: TRBJ2-3
CDR3: CASSPRGVLTDTQYF

V: TRBV6-1
J: TRBJ2-5
CDR3: CAINSTQYF

V: TRBV2
J: TRBJ2-4
CDR3: CASSASTSGKNIQYF

V: TRBV7-9
J: TRBJ2-7
CDR3: CASSTPGLAGNEQYF

V: TRBV7-2
J: TRBJ2-7
CDR3: CASSTFRLDEQYF

V: TRBV12-3/TRBV12-4
J: TRBJ1-6
CDR3: CASSLGGLVSPLHF

V: TRBV10-3
J: TRBJ2-7
CDR3: CAISGGGQGTYEQYF

V: TRBV2
J: TRBJ2-1
CDR3: CASSDVAYNEQFF

V: TRBV11-2
J: TRBJ2-5
CDR3: CASSLVSETQYF

V: TRBV12-5
J: TRBJ1-5
CDR3: CASGLATRQSNQPQHF

V: TRBV12-3/TRBV12-4
J: TRBJ1-4
CDR3: CASGSIGEKLFF

V: TRBV7-2
J: TRBJ2-7
CDR3: CASSLNSGGAYEQYF

V: TRBV6-2/TRBV6-3
J: TRBJ2-7
CDR3: CASSSASESSYEQYF

V: TRBV7-9
J: TRBJ2-3
CDR3: CASSPEALAGERDTQYF

V: TRBV2
J: TRBJ1-4
CDR3: CASSGSRDVNEKLFF

V: TRBV15
J: TRBJ1-4
CDR3: CATSGNTGGNEKLFF

V: TRBV4-3
J: TRBJ1-4
CDR3: CASSSRWPAPTNEKLFF

V: TRBV6-2/TRBV6-3
J: TRBJ1-2
CDR3: CASSRESYGYTF

V: TRBV4-3
J: TRBJ2-6
CDR3: CASSQLTGGFVLTF

V: TRBV18
J: TRBJ2-6
CDR3: CASSAGSGGWESGANVLTF

V: TRBV4-1
J: TRBJ1-4
CDR3: CASSRHPGATNEKLFF

V: TRBV6-2/TRBV6-3
J: TRBJ1-3
CDR3: CASSRRGVSGNTIYF

V: TRBV7-8
J: TRBJ2-1
CDR3: CASSFRGGPQEQFF

V: TRBV20-1
J: TRBJ2-7
CDR3: CSASFQGLEQYF

V: TRBV7-2
J: TRBJ2-2
CDR3: CASSYGLAGGTGELFF

V: TRBV20-1
J: TRBJ2-2
CDR3: CSARDPGGGRGTGELFF

V: TRBV5-4
J: TRBJ2-3
CDR3: CASSLPWAGVVDTQYF

V: TRBV3-1
J: TRBJ1-2
CDR3: CASSPPGWSIYGYTF

V: TRBV7-2
J: TRBJ2-7
CDR3: CASSLAGTTVYEQYF

V: TRBV7-8
J: TRBJ2-5
CDR3: CASSHRLKRETQYF

V: TRBV4-3
J: TRBJ1-1
CDR3: CASSRDVGLNTEAFF

V: TRBV29-1
J: TRBJ2-1
CDR3: CSGGGGGSYNEQFF

V: TRBV7-9
J: TRBJ1-2
CDR3: CASSAADRGGYTF

V: TRBV25-1
J: TRBJ2-3
CDR3: CASGLGAQYF

V: TRBV7-2
J: TRBJ2-3
CDR3: CASSLNPSTDTQYF

V: TRBV27
J: TRBJ2-5
CDR3: CASSLIPASGAQETQYF

V: TRBV20-1
J: -
CDR3: CSAGLAGPQYF

V: TRBV7-2
J: TRBJ2-3
CDR3: CASSLQGRTDTQYF

V: TRBV18
J: TRBJ1-3
CDR3: CASSPTRDISGNTIYF

V: TRBV7-9
J: TRBJ2-7
CDR3: CASSFGDRVGASGLYEQYF

V: TRBV18
J: TRBJ1-4
CDR3: CASSRQGPGKLFF

V: TRBV5-6
J: TRBJ2-3
CDR3: CASSLGGASDTQYF

V: TRBV12-3/TRBV12-4
J: TRBJ2-3
CDR3: CASSVGAEGSQYF

V: TRBV7-2
J: TRBJ2-7
CDR3: CASSLDRYSYEQYF

V: TRBV6-1
J: TRBJ2-1
CDR3: CASSYFSGGKFFF

V: TRBV7-2
J: TRBJ1-1
CDR3: CASSPYGTGVGNTEAFF

V: TRBV7-9
J: TRBJ2-5
CDR3: CASSQGTSETQYF

V: TRBV11-3
J: TRBJ2-2
CDR3: CASSSHSSGELFF

V: TRBV5-1
J: TRBJ2-5
CDR3: CASSIGQGTNQETQYF

V: TRBV7-7
J: TRBJ2-5
CDR3: CASSQGGVETQYF

V: TRBV7-2
J: TRBJ2-5
CDR3: CASSFRRLETQYF

V: TRBV30
J: TRBJ1-2
CDR3: CAWVRDTYGYTF

V: TRBV29-1
J: TRBJ2-5
CDR3: CSVERASGEAETQYF